A few counts support the clone carrying this TCR beta chain. Its antigen is currently unknown. The data originate from a study of cytomegalovirus exposure and HLA in healthy donors. Broader study findings: TCR beta V segments were, for the most part, productive about 90% or about 30% of the time in an earlier analysis. Highly shared variants forming one cluster were likely a sequencing artifact. HLA alleles were associated with fewer than 20,000 TCR beta sequences in a later analysis at 0.05 false discovery rate.

CDR3 length: 17 residues. Trimming pared 0 bases from V and 5 bases from J, leaving 19 bases between. Germline V lookup: CDR1 LNHNV, CDR2 YYDKDF (reference sequence). The PCR had 60 Vbeta and 13 Jbeta primers. The data were produced by immunoSEQ multiplex PCR, yet TCRdb's version contains in-frame clones alone and is incomplete. This table holds more than 150,000 clones, roughly three quarters found once. This clonotype was sampled from a woman in her thirties or forties in good health and CMV-seropositive. The sample taken for sequencing was PBMCs. The chain has TRBV15 and TRBJ1-1, with TRBD1 as a possible D gene (6 bases). This CDR3 is CATSREGAARAGTEAFF. CDR3 DNA sequence: TGTGCCACCAGCAGAGAGGGGGCGGCCAGGGCCGGAACTGAAGCTTTCTTT.